The 10 T cell receptor beta chains in this list originate from one sample, sequenced in a study of cytomegalovirus exposure and HLA in healthy donors. Use of 60 Vbeta and 13 Jbeta primers characterized the PCR. Profiling relied on immunoSEQ multiplex PCR, and the TCRdb table lists in-frame clones only, not all of them. Altogether 100,000 to 150,000 clones are present, roughly 80% being singletons, with the ten largest covering roughly 2.4%. The sample consisted of PBMCs. These receptors all come from a man aged 25-45 years in good health and CMV-seronegative.

V and J are TRBV6-1 and TRBJ2-1; 7 nucleotides align to TRBD1. V shed 11 bases, J shed 3 bases, and the junction held 13 bases outside the gene matches. This CDR3 has 15 amino acids. Germline lookup yields CDR1 MNHNS and CDR2 SASEGT. This CDR3 reads CASRGLTGNYNEQFF. The CDR3 DNA sequence: TGTGCCTCCCGCGGACTGACAGGGAACTACAATGAGCAGTTCTTC.

CDR3 residues: CASSPIGTQHF. CDR3 coding DNA: TGTGCCAGCAGCCCGATCGGGACCCAGCATTTT. The chain combines TRBV5-8 with TRBJ1-5; D is unclear. Germline V lookup: CDR1 SGHTS, CDR2 YDEGEE. The CDR3 consists of 11 residues. The V end was cut by 4 bases, the J end by 11 bases, with 10 bases between.

Regarding this clone: A junction end diverges from the germline sequence, so it may reflect a read error. V usage is TRBV18 and J usage is TRBJ1-5, with D perhaps TRBD1 (6 bases). Germline V CDR1 and CDR2: KGHSH, LQKENI. The CDR3 has 15 residues. CDR3 in amino acids: CASSWAGDVNQPQNF. The DNA for the CDR3 is TGTGCCAGCTCATGGGCAGGGGATGTGAATCAGCCCCAGAATTTT.

The genes are TRBV13 and TRBJ1-3, with 9 bases fitting TRBD1. The trim removed 6 bases at V and 3 bases at J, leaving 0 bases unmatched. Germline CDR1 PRHDT, CDR2 FYEKMQ (reference sequence). The CDR3 length is 13 residues. The CDR3 spells CASRTGGGNTIYF. Written as DNA, the CDR3 is TGTGCCAGCAGGACAGGGGGTGGAAACACCATATATTTT.

The chain couples TRBV9 to TRBJ2-3; D unclear. With 0 bases removed from V and 0 bases from J, the gap between germline ends came to 8 bases. The germline gives CDR1 SGDLS, CDR2 YYNGEE. The CDR3 contains 15 residues. The CDR3 region is CASSVAAASTDTQYF. CDR3 DNA: TGTGCCAGCAGCGTAGCTGCGGCTAGCACAGATACGCAGTATTTT.

V usage is TRBV18 and J usage is TRBJ1-1, with D unclear. This CDR3 has 14 residues. Germline V lookup: CDR1 KGHSH, CDR2 LQKENI. Trimming cost V 0 bases and J 5 bases, with 10 bases left between them. CDR3 DNA: TGTGCCAGCTCACCACCGACGGAGTGGACTGAAGCTTTCTTT. This encodes CASSPPTEWTEAFF.

The chain has TRBV27 and TRBJ1-2; D remains unclear. Per germline, CDR1 MNHEY and CDR2 SMNVEV (reference sequence). The CDR3 has 14 amino acids. V shed 5 bases and J shed 3 bases, with 13 bases lying between them. DNA for the CDR3: TGTGCCAGCAGTCCGAGACGGAGCGACTATGGCTACACCTTC. Translating it yields CASSPRRSDYGYTF.

This chain joins TRBV5-1 and TRBJ2-5, with 12 bases that match TRBD1. J lost 4 bases, V lost 4 bases, and 8 bases had no gene match. CDR1 and CDR2 (germline): SGHRS, YFSETQ. CDR3 length equals 16 residues. As DNA, the CDR3 is TGCGCCAGCAGCCTGGGCGGGACAGGGGGCCGAGAGACCCAGTACTTC. This encodes CASSLGGTGGRETQYF.

The rearrangement joins TRBV5-1 to TRBJ2-3; TRBD2 matches at 8 bases. There are 15 residues in the CDR3. The trim removed 3 bases at V and 1 base at J, leaving 4 bases unmatched. Germline loops: CDR1 SGHRS, CDR2 YFSETQ. CDR3: CASSYGLAGTDTQYF. In DNA, the CDR3 is TGCGCCAGCAGCTATGGACTAGCTGGCACAGATACGCAGTATTTT.

This clone has just a few counts. The chain carries TRBV4-3 and TRBJ2-7, with TRBD2 matching 8 bases. The V gene's germline CDR1 is LGHNA and CDR2 YSLEER. The CDR3 is made up of 15 amino acids. V was clipped by 0 bases and J by 3 bases; unmatched bases: 4. CDR3 nucleotide sequence: TGCGCCAGCAGCCAAGAGACTAGCGAGTACTACGAGCAGTACTTC. This sequence encodes CASSQETSEYYEQYF.